A single sample is the source of the 25 T cell receptor beta chains below, sequenced in a study of blood T cell repertoires in COVID-19. Generated by immunoSEQ multiplex PCR, the TCRdb table keeps only in-frame clones and is missing some. The table lists roughly 87,000 clones, approximately 84% of them singletons. The material sequenced was peripheral blood. The receptors originated from a woman aged 60 to 75 with acute or convalescent COVID-19.

This clone was observed at least ten times. This chain links TRBV7-9 with TRBJ1-1; 7 positions match TRBD1. Germline V gene lookup returns CDR1 SEHNR and CDR2 FQNEAQ (reference sequence). V shed 6 bases, J shed 1 base, and the junction held 5 bases outside the gene matches. The CDR3 is made up of 14 amino acids. The CDR3 DNA is TGTGCCAGCAGACAAAACAGGGGGAACACTGAAGCTTTCTTT. Protein: CASRQNRGNTEAFF.

The chain recombines TRBV27 with TRBJ2-7, with 8 positions matching TRBD2. The V and J ends lost 6 bases and 2 bases, in that order; junction bases with no gene match: 6. Germline V CDR1 and CDR2: MNHEY, SMNVEV (reference sequence). The CDR3 runs to 14 residues. In nucleotides, the CDR3 is TGTGCCAGCAGGTCCCGGGGGGGCCCCTACGAGCAGTACTTC. It is translated as CASRSRGGPYEQYF.

V usage is TRBV20-1 and J usage is TRBJ2-7; possible D gene TRBD1, 6 bases. Germline CDR1 is DFQATT and CDR2 is SNEGSKA (reference sequence). The V end was cut by 6 bases, the J end by 2 bases, with 8 bases between. This CDR3 is 11 amino acids long. The CDR3 loop is CSARTAYEQYF. Here the CDR3 DNA reads TGCAGTGCCAGGACAGCCTACGAGCAGTACTTC.

The chain links TRBV20-1 to TRBJ1-1; D perhaps matches TRBD1 (6 bases). Looked up from germline, CDR1 is DFQATT and CDR2 is SNEGSKA (reference sequence). This CDR3 has 11 amino acids. Trimming removed 3 bases from V and 8 bases from J, with 10 bases in between. The CDR3 loop reads CSASGDREAFF. For the CDR3, the DNA is TGCAGTGCTAGTGGAGACAGGGAAGCTTTCTTT.

The rearrangement uses TRBV5-5 and TRBJ1-1; D might be TRBD1 (5 bases). The germline V gene has CDR1 SGHKS and CDR2 YYEKEE (reference sequence). Trimming stripped 1 base from V and 3 bases from J, with 10 bases between. The CDR3 loop spans 14 amino acids. The CDR3 DNA reads as TGTGCCAGCAGCTTGAACAGGTTGGACACTGAAGCTTTCTTT. It specifies CASSLNRLDTEAFF.

This chain uses TRBV27 with TRBJ2-6, with D perhaps matching TRBD2 (5 bases). CDR1 is MNHEY, CDR2 SMNVEV, per germline (reference sequence). CDR3 size: 15 residues. The ends were cut back, 3 bases at V and 1 base at J, with 7 bases in the middle. CDR3 region: CASSFSGSGANVLTF. CDR3 in DNA: TGTGCCAGCAGTTTTTCGGGATCTGGGGCCAACGTCCTGACTTTC.

As concerns this clone: Within the sample, other DNA sequences also encode this same CDR3. The V and J genes are TRBV5-1 and TRBJ1-3; D ambiguous. The germline gives CDR1 SGHRS, CDR2 YFSETQ. V was cut by 0 bases and J by 3 bases, with 7 bases left in between. CDR3 length equals 14 residues. In nucleotides, the CDR3 is TGCGCCAGCAGCTTGGGAGGGAGTGGAAACACCATATATTTT. Translation gives CASSLGGSGNTIYF.

This rearrangement joins TRBV2 to TRBJ2-5; perhaps TRBD2 as D (5 bases). Trimming stripped 4 bases from V and 5 bases from J, with 20 bases between. Germline CDR1 SNHLY, CDR2 FYNNEI. The CDR3 extends over 16 amino acids. In DNA, the CDR3 is TGTGCCAGCAGTGCGGGAAAATCCCCTCTCCTGGAGACCCAGTACTTC. Amino acid sequence: CASSAGKSPLLETQYF.

V and J are TRBV7-9 and TRBJ2-3, with unresolved D. This CDR3 region has 16 residues. Trimming removed 2 bases from V and 1 base from J, with 13 bases in between. The germline V gene encodes CDR1 SEHNR and CDR2 FQNEAQ (reference sequence). The CDR3 sequence is CASSLPTPLGTDTQYF. The CDR3, as DNA: TGTGCCAGCAGCTTACCTACCCCGTTAGGCACAGATACGCAGTATTTT.

This sequence joins TRBV30 and TRBJ1-6; D gene uncertain. CDR3 size: 17 residues. V was cut by 3 bases and J by 2 bases, with 17 bases left in between. In germline, CDR1 is GTSNPN, CDR2 SVGIG (reference sequence). DNA of the CDR3: TGTGCCTGGAGGGCCTTGGAGGGTGGGACCTATAATTCACCCCTCCACTTT. This translates into CAWRALEGGTYNSPLHF. The full variable domain, with the rest looked up from reference TRBV30 and TRBJ1-6, is SQTIHQWPATLVQPVGSPLSLECTVEGTSNPNLYWYRQAAGRGLQLLFYSVGIGQISSEVPQNLSASRPQDRQFILSSKKLLLSDSGFYLCAWRALEGGTYNSPLHFGNGTRLTVT.

The chain has TRBV11-2 and TRBJ1-6; perhaps TRBD1 as D (6 bases). The germline gives CDR1 SGHAT, CDR2 FQNNGV. Trimming cost V 0 bases and J 9 bases, with 15 bases left between them. This CDR3 contains 16 residues. The CDR3 bases are TGTGCCAGCAGCTTAGAACCTGGCGGGGGCGGTTCACCCCTCCACTTT. Amino acids: CASSLEPGGGGSPLHF.

The J gene is TRBJ1-5, the V gene TRBV19; a possible D gene is TRBD1 (5 bases). CDR3 length: 16 amino acids. V lost 3 bases, J lost 0 bases, and 12 bases lay in between. Germline assignment: CDR1 LNHDA and CDR2 SQIVND (reference sequence). CDR3 coding DNA: TGTGCCAGTAGTATGGCCGGGGGAAGTAGCAATCAGCCCCAGCATTTT. This gives the protein CASSMAGGSSNQPQHF. Full variable domain (rest looked up from reference TRBV19 and TRBJ1-5): DGGITQSPKYLFRKEGQNVTLSCEQNLNHDAMYWYRQDPGQGLRLIYYSQIVNDFQKGDIAEGYSVSREKKESFPLTVTSAQKNPTAFYLCASSMAGGSSNQPQHFGDGTRLSIL.

Ten or more counts support this clone. The J gene is TRBJ1-2, the V gene TRBV28; 7 bases fit TRBD1. The ends lost 8 bases at V and 2 bases at J; junction bases unmatched: 8. Germline loops: CDR1 MDHEN, CDR2 SYDVKM. The CDR3 length is 14 residues. CDR3 DNA: TGTGCCAGCGTGACAGGGACGCTGAACTATGGCTACACCTTC. As protein: CASVTGTLNYGYTF.

V is TRBV11-3 and J is TRBJ1-1, with a possible D match to TRBD1 (5 bases). CDR3 length equals 14 residues. V lost 8 bases and J lost 0, with 13 bases in between. Germline V CDR1 and CDR2: SGHNT, YENEEA. The CDR3 coding sequence is TGTGCCAGCCGGCAGGGTGGAATGAACACTGAAGCTTTCTTT. As protein: CASRQGGMNTEAFF.

The chain has TRBV4-2 and TRBJ1-1; D is unresolved. V dropped 4 bases and J dropped 1 base, with 10 bases sitting between them. CDR1 and CDR2 (germline): LGHNA, YNFKEQ. This CDR3 has 14 amino acids. The CDR3 here is CASSLTLANTEAFF. The CDR3 DNA sequence: TGTGCCAGCAGCCTGACACTAGCGAACACTGAAGCTTTCTTT.

V is TRBV28 and J is TRBJ1-1, with D uncertain. Germline CDR1 and CDR2: MDHEN and SYDVKM. CDR3 length: 12 residues. Trimming took off 3 bases at V and 7 bases at J, with 9 bases between the two ends. DNA of the CDR3: TGTGCCAGCAGTTTGGGTCGGGGTGAAGCTTTCTTT. This gives the protein CASSLGRGEAFF.

The rearrangement uses TRBV30 and TRBJ1-4, with a weak D call TRBD1 (5 bases). CDR1 is GTSNPN and CDR2 is SVGIG in the germline V gene (reference sequence). The CDR3 is 12 amino acids. V lost 8 bases to trimming and J lost 5 bases, with 12 bases between them. The CDR3 region has the DNA TGTGCCCGGGACGCGGAGAATGAAAAACTGTTTTTT. It codes for CARDAENEKLFF. Complete variable domain (other parts from reference TRBV30 and TRBJ1-4): SQTIHQWPATLVQPVGSPLSLECTVEGTSNPNLYWYRQAAGRGLQLLFYSVGIGQISSEVPQNLSASRPQDRQFILSSKKLLLSDSGFYLCARDAENEKLFFGSGTQLSVL.

This clone was observed at least ten times. The chain links TRBV27 to TRBJ1-1; 8 nucleotides line up with TRBD1. This CDR3 comprises 15 residues. Losses at the gene ends were 6 bases for V and 4 bases for J; bases not matched to a gene: 10. The germline V gene encodes CDR1 MNHEY and CDR2 SMNVEV (reference sequence). The DNA for the CDR3 is TGTGCCAGCAGACGGGGAGACAGGGGAGCCACTGAAGCTTTCTTT. This sequence encodes CASRRGDRGATEAFF.

This chain links TRBV12-5 with TRBJ1-2, with D perhaps TRBD1 (6 bases). This CDR3 has 13 amino acids. V was pared by 1 base and J by 7 bases, with 10 bases between. The germline V gene has CDR1 LGHNT and CDR2 FRNRAP. The CDR3 loop is CASGLGRGGGYTF. The CDR3 DNA follows: TGTGCTAGTGGTTTGGGTCGAGGGGGTGGCTACACCTTC.

This rearrangement joins TRBV29-1 to TRBJ1-5; a weak D match, TRBD1 (6 bases). There are 13 residues in the CDR3. Germline V gives CDR1 SQVTM, CDR2 ANQGSEA. The germline V and J ends were trimmed by 4 bases and 5 bases, with 12 bases remaining between them. CDR3 protein: CSVGRGPDQPQHF. The CDR3 bases are TGCAGCGTTGGCAGGGGTCCGGATCAGCCCCAGCATTTT.

The chain couples TRBV11-3 to TRBJ1-6; no definite D call. Trimming took off 8 bases at V and 5 bases at J, with 10 bases between the two ends. This CDR3 has 13 amino acids. Per germline, CDR1 SGHNT and CDR2 YENEEA. The CDR3 sequence: CASSSGNNSPLHF. The CDR3 bases are TGTGCCAGCTCTTCCGGGAATAATTCACCCCTCCACTTT.

This clone was picked up one time. The chain joins TRBV7-6 to TRBJ2-7; the match to TRBD2 covers 10 bases. The germline V gene encodes CDR1 SGHVS and CDR2 FNYEAQ. The CDR3 totals 15 residues. Germline trimming cut 3 bases from V and 6 bases from J; bases unmatched to any gene: 8. The chain's CDR3 is CASSFQAGGPREQYF. The DNA for the CDR3 is TGTGCCAGCAGCTTCCAAGCGGGGGGGCCGCGCGAGCAGTACTTC.

The genes are TRBV15 and TRBJ2-7, with 11 bases identical to TRBD2. V dropped 1 base and J dropped 3; count of bases not matched to a gene: 11. This CDR3 has 18 amino acids. Germline values: CDR1 LNHNV, CDR2 YYDKDF (reference sequence). CDR3 sequence reads: CATSRGMRLTSGDYEQYF. The CDR3 DNA follows: TGTGCCACCAGCAGAGGTATGAGACTGACTAGCGGGGACTACGAGCAGTACTTC.

Written as DNA, the CDR3 is TGTGCCAGCAGTGATCGGGACAGACCTAACTATGGCTACACCTTC. Encoded protein: CASSDRDRPNYGYTF. The rearrangement uses TRBV2 and TRBJ1-2, with 7 bases lining up with TRBD1. CDR1 and CDR2 from the germline V gene are SNHLY and FYNNEI. Trimming at V came to 3 bases and at J to 0 bases, leaving 4 bases not matched to a gene. This CDR3 spans 15 amino acids.

This chain links TRBV7-8 with TRBJ1-2; 8 bases line up with TRBD1. V was clipped by 5 bases and J by 7 bases; unmatched bases: 12. The germline V gene has CDR1 SGHVS and CDR2 FQNEAQ. The CDR3 consists of 15 residues. The CDR3 protein is CASSKHDRGDGGYTF. The CDR3 DNA reads TGTGCCAGCAGCAAACATGACAGGGGCGACGGTGGCTACACCTTC.